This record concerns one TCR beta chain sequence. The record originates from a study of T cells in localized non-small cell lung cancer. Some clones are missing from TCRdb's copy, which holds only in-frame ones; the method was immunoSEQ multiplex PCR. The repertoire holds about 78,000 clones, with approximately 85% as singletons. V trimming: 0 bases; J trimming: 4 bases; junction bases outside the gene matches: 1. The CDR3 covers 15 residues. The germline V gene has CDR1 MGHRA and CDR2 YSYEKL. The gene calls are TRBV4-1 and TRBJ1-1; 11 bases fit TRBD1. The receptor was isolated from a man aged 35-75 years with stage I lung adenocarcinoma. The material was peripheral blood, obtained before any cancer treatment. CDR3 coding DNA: TGCGCCAGCAGCCAAGACGGGACAGGGGGCACTGAAGCTTTCTTT. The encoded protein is CASSQDGTGGTEAFF.